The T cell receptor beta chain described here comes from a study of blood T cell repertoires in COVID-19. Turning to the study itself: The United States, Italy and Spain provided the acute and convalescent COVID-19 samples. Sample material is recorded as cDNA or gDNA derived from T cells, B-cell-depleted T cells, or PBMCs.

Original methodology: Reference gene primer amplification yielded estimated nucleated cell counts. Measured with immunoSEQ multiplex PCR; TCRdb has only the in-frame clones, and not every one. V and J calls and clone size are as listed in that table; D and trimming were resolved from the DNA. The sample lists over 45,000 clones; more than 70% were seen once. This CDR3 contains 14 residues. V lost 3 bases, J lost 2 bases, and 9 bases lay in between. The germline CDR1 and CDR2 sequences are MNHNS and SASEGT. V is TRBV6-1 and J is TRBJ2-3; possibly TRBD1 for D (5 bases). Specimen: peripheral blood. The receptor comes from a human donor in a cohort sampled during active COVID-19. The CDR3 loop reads CASSERQSTDTQYF. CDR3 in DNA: TGTGCCAGCAGTGAGAGACAGTCCACAGATACGCAGTATTTT.